This TCR beta chain was sequenced for a study of metastatic and nonmetastatic thyroid tumors (dated by TCRdb to 2020 to 2022). In terms of the full investigation: Repertoires from peripheral blood and from tumor or nodule tissue samples of malignant and benign thyroid patients were compared. What the study reported, not specific to this receptor: In both blood and tumor samples, TCR beta diversity was reported to be significantly higher in malignant tumors than in benign nodules.

Its CDR3 holds 10 amino acids, cysteine through phenylalanine. Here the CDR3 DNA is all that survives: 30 bases in frame from base 1. For CDR1 and CDR2, the germline V gene (reference sequence) lists DFQATT and SNEGSKA. V is cut by 7 bases and J by 5 bases, and the space between the germline ends is 6 bases. A word on this clone: Its antigen is currently not known. No much larger clone exists at a distance of one base, and base qualities are not known.

The protocol used for the library was PCR. Sequencing used an Illumina HiSeq 4000. High-throughput sequencing was used to profile the TCR beta-chain CDR3 region of each patient. The authors' pipeline ran thus. The researchers built a classifier to tell apart papillary thyroid cancer patients with distant metastasis, based on CDR3 differences among clinicopathological groups. The Shannon index was used to assess repertoire diversity, and the Morisita-Horn index was used to assess tumor-blood repertoire similarity. TCRdb reanalyzed the raw reads on its own, using fastp at Q25 for trimming and MiXCR for clone calling, and kept in-frame beta chains. The V and J calls were determined by TCRdb, not by the authors. This sample lists 25,000 to 35,000 clones; 9.5% to 14% were detected once. The top ten clones comprise around 16% of the sample. No treatment had been received by any patient before thyroid surgery. The study retrospectively analysed patient clinical samples collected from the early 2010s to the late 2010s using T-cell receptor beta sequencing.

The receptor was derived from a female donor with papillary thyroid cancer or a benign thyroid nodule (not recorded which). Some clones in this sample may be carry-over from other donors' samples. The sample was blood. In this chain, TRBV20-1 is recombined with TRBJ2-1; a tentative D call is TRBD2 (6 bases match). The CDR3 protein is CSGGDNEQFF. In nucleotides, the sequence is TGCAGTGGGGGGGACAATGAGCAGTTCTTC.